The rows below give T cell receptor beta chains drawn from one sample of a study of shared clonotypes between healthy human individuals. The method was immunoSEQ multiplex PCR; TCRdb's version includes in-frame clones alone and lacks a portion of them. Found here are about 980,000 clones, around 80% of them singletons; the top ten hold 1.5%. Sample: memory CD4+ T cells sorted from blood. The origin of the receptors is a man in his late teens or twenties in good health. Each CDR3 is given with its conserved first and last residue. D genes are given only for firm matches. Expanded clones are given a class, and other clones once, few, many or no size at all.

j_call v_call clone_size d_call cdr3_aa cdr3_nt
TRBJ2-2 TRBV2 - TRBD2 CASSTGTSFGELFF TGTGCCAGCAGTACCGGGACTAGCTTTGGGGAGCTGTTTTTT
TRBJ2-7 TRBV5-1 - - CASSRITGAYEQYF TGCGCCAGCAGCCGGATTACCGGGGCCTACGAGCAGTACTTC
TRBJ1-1 TRBV18 few - CASSPLNPANTEAFF TGTGCCAGCTCACCCCTTAATCCAGCAAACACTGAAGCTTTCTTT
TRBJ1-2 TRBV7-3 few - CASSLMVAGGGYTF TGTGCCAGCAGCTTAATGGTGGCGGGAGGAGGCTACACCTTC
TRBJ2-7 TRBV19 - TRBD2 CASSRLAGSNEQYF TGTGCCAGTAGTCGACTAGCGGGTTCTAACGAGCAGTACTTC
TRBJ1-5 TRBV29-1 - - CSVEDPGQPQHF TGCAGCGTTGAAGATCCCGGTCAGCCCCAGCATTTT
TRBJ1-2 TRBV6-1 - - CASSDHPNKGGGYGYTF TGTGCCAGCAGTGACCACCCCAACAAGGGGGGTGGTTATGGCTACACCTTC
TRBJ1-4 TRBV6-1 - TRBD1 CASSVSTGDEKLFF TGTGCCAGCAGTGTTTCGACAGGGGACGAAAAACTGTTTTTT
TRBJ1-2 TRBV5-1 few TRBD1 CASSSEGQGAKANYGYTF TGCGCCAGCAGCTCGGAAGGACAGGGGGCGAAAGCTAACTATGGCTACACCTTC
TRBJ1-5 TRBV27 few - CASSIFGNQPQHF TGTGCCAGCAGCATCTTTGGCAATCAGCCCCAGCATTTT
TRBJ2-4 TRBV28 - - CASTPGEGVAKNIQYF TGTGCCAGCACCCCCGGCGAGGGGGTAGCCAAAAACATTCAGTACTTC
TRBJ2-3 TRBV4-3 - - CATSSEGTDTQYF TGCGCCACTTCTAGCGAGGGCACAGATACGCAGTATTTT
TRBJ2-5 TRBV25-1 - TRBD2 CASSKGLAGGETQYF TGTGCCAGCAGTAAGGGACTAGCGGGGGGGGAGACCCAGTACTTC
TRBJ1-1 TRBV5-8 few - CASSLARGTTEAFF TGTGCCAGCAGCTTGGCTCGGGGGACCACTGAAGCTTTCTTT
TRBJ2-1 TRBV5-6 - - CASSQFGGNEQFF TGTGCCAGCAGCCAATTTGGAGGCAATGAGCAGTTCTTC
TRBJ2-7 TRBV2 - - CASSEIGEQYF TGTGCCAGCAGTGAAATCGGGGAGCAGTACTTC
TRBJ1-5 TRBV30 many - CAWSVNTGFQPQHF TGTGCCTGGAGTGTTAACACAGGGTTTCAGCCCCAGCATTTT
TRBJ1-1 TRBV28 - - CASSPPSRAGTEAFF TGTGCCAGCAGCCCCCCGAGTAGGGCGGGCACTGAAGCTTTCTTT
TRBJ2-1 TRBV6-5 once TRBD2 CASSSLAGGWNEQFF TGTGCCAGCAGTTCTCTAGCGGGAGGATGGAATGAGCAGTTCTTC
TRBJ1-1 TRBV29-1 few - CSAQTGSQTEAFF TGCAGCGCTCAAACAGGGAGTCAAACTGAAGCTTTCTTT
TRBJ1-6 TRBV6-6 - - CASSYGGDNSPLHF TGTGCCAGCAGTTACGGGGGAGATAATTCACCCCTCCACTTT
TRBJ2-7 TRBV5-6 - TRBD2 CASSSGGRASYEQYF TGTGCCAGCAGCTCGGGGGGGCGAGCCTCCTACGAGCAGTACTTC
TRBJ1-1 TRBV18 - TRBD1 CASSPTGVRTEAFF TGTGCCAGCTCACCAACAGGGGTTAGAACTGAAGCTTTCTTT
TRBJ1-1 TRBV5-6 - - CASSQAGGGTEAFF TGTGCCAGCAGCCAAGCCGGGGGAGGGACTGAAGCTTTCTTT
TRBJ1-1 TRBV29-1 - - CSVEGTGGGMNTEAFF TGCAGCGTTGAGGGGACCGGGGGTGGCATGAACACTGAAGCTTTCTTT
TRBJ2-1 TRBV25-1 - - CASGGQTQFF TGTGCCAGCGGGGGGCAGACGCAGTTCTTC
TRBJ2-7 TRBV25-1 - TRBD1 CASSEYVGQGGSGYEQYF TGTGCCAGCAGTGAATATGTGGGACAGGGTGGTTCGGGTTACGAGCAGTACTTC
TRBJ1-5 TRBV5-5 - - CASSFSTGQPQHF TGTGCCAGCAGCTTCTCGACTGGGCAGCCCCAGCATTTT
TRBJ2-1 TRBV7-9 - TRBD2 CASSPQSGGYNEQFF TGTGCCAGCAGCCCCCAATCGGGGGGCTACAATGAGCAGTTCTTC
TRBJ1-2 TRBV30 few - CAWSHNRGYTF TGTGCCTGGAGTCACAACCGTGGCTACACCTTC
TRBJ1-3 TRBV6-1 - - CASLLRPRSGNTIYF TGTGCCAGCCTTTTGAGACCCCGCTCTGGAAACACCATATATTTT
TRBJ2-3 TRBV6-5 few TRBD2 CASRASGGASDTQYF TGTGCCAGCAGGGCTAGCGGGGGGGCCTCAGATACGCAGTATTTT
TRBJ1-4 TRBV9 - - CASSSSQEKLFF TGTGCCAGCAGCTCAAGTCAGGAAAAACTGTTTTTT
TRBJ1-5 TRBV5-6 once - CASSLKGGAQPQHF TGTGCCAGCAGCTTGAAAGGGGGGGCTCAGCCCCAGCATTTT
TRBJ2-5 TRBV5-1 - - CASSYHSQETQYF TGCGCCAGCTCTTACCACTCACAAGAGACCCAGTACTTC
TRBJ2-7 TRBV5-1 - TRBD1 CASSITANRGEEQYF TGCGCCAGCAGCATTACCGCAAACAGGGGAGAAGAGCAGTACTTC
TRBJ1-6 TRBV5-1 - - CASSLDLYNSPLHF TGCGCCAGCAGCTTAGACCTATATAATTCACCCCTCCACTTT
TRBJ2-3 TRBV5-4 - - CASSTWTDRQDTQYF TGTGCCAGCAGCACCTGGACAGACCGGCAGGATACGCAGTATTTT